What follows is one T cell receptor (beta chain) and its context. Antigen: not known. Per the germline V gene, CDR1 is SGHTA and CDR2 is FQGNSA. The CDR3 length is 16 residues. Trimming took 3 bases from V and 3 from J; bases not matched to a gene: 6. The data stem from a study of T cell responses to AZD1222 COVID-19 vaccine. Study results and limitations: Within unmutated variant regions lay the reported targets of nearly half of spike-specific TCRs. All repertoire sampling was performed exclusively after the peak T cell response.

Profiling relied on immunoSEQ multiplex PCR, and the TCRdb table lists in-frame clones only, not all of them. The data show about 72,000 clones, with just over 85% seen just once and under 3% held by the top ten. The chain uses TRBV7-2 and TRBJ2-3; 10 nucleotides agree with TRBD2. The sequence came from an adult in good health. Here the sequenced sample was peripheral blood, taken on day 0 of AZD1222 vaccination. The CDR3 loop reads CASSFGLADKTDTQYF. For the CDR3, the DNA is TGTGCCAGCAGCTTCGGACTAGCGGATAAGACAGATACGCAGTATTTT.